In this sample, the clone carrying this T cell receptor (beta chain) turned up many times. Its target is not known. RNA transcripts yielded amplified TCR beta CDR3 regions. RT-PCR in the first round (using the HTBI primer set) targeted the TCR CDR3. Using its own MiXCR run on the multiplex PCR reads, TCRdb lists one record per CDR3 protein. The table has some 490,000 distinct CDR3 sequences, roughly 16% seen once. The CDR3 extends over 13 amino acids. Germline V CDR1 and CDR2: DFQATT, SNEGSKA (reference sequence). V lost 0 bases, J lost 12 bases, and 15 bases lay in between. The entry originates in a study of T cells in Graves' hyperthyroidism and ophthalmopathy. Study-wide findings and caveats: In the analysis, a 13 V-J model separated ophthalmopathy from stable hyperthyroidism. Blood samples included most of the expanded thyroid clonotypes exceeding 0.001.

Pregnant or lactating patients were excluded, as were those with uncontrolled infection or other autoimmune disease. Sequencing was performed on blood. The sequence derives from a young woman with Graves' ophthalmopathy. The gene calls are TRBV20-1 and TRBJ2-1; D perhaps matches TRBD2 (6 bases). CDR3 residues: CSARDWTGVGQFF. The CDR3 region has the DNA TGCAGTGCTAGAGATTGGACGGGAGTAGGGCAGTTCTTC.